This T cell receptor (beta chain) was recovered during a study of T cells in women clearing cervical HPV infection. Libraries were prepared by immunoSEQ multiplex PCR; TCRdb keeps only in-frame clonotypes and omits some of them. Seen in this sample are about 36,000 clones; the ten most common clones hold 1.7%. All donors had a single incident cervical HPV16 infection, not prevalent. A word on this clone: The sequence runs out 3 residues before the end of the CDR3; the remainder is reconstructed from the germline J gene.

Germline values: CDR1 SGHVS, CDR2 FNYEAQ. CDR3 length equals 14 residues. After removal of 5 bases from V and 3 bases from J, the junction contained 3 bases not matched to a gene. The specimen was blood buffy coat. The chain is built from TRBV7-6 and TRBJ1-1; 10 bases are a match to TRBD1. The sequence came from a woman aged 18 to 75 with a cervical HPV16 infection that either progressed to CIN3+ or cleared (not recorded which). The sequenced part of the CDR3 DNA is TGTGCCAGCAGCCCGACAGGGGGCGACACTGAA. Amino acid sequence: CASSPTGGDTE. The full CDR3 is CASSPTGGDTEAFF.